This T cell receptor beta chain was retrieved from a study of CD8 T cells in ankylosing spondylitis. The TCR beta libraries were generated through quantitative 5'-RACE incorporating molecular barcodes. TCRdb used MiXCR to reprocess the 5' RACE reads, holding one entry per CDR3 protein. The sample consists of around 770,000 distinct CDR3 sequences, around 17% of them appearing once. Study results and limitations: One TCR beta motif, made up of under ten highly homologous variants, appeared characteristic of ankylosing spondylitis blood.

CDR3 length: 16 residues. The ends lost 4 bases at V and 2 bases at J; junction bases unmatched: 3. Germline V gene lookup returns CDR1 LGHDT and CDR2 YNNKEL (reference sequence). This clonotype was observed a handful of times. Its antigen is currently unknown. The TCR originated in a male donor with ankylosing spondylitis. The chain employs TRBV3-1 and TRBJ2-3, with TRBD2 matching over 13 bases. The specimen sequenced was blood, either unsorted or a sorted T cell fraction (not recorded which). This CDR3 is CASSPGTSGNTDTQYF. CDR3 sequence (DNA): TGTGCCAGCAGCCCCGGGACTAGCGGGAACACAGATACGCAGTATTTT.